This paragraph reports one T cell receptor (beta chain). This clone came up a few times. This clone's antigen is unknown. Within one base of it there is no much larger clone, and no base qualities were kept. Each donor gave one peripheral blood draw, roughly 0.12 L on average, collected into heparinised tubes. A BD FACSAria II and a panel including CD45RO, CCR7, CD25, CD127, CD95 and CD27 were used to sort naive, central memory, regulatory and stem cell-like memory CD4+ T cells. A purity above 98% was achieved for all sorted populations. PBMCs were isolated immediately by Lymphoprep density gradient centrifugation and stained directly without culture. So that batch effects would be minimized, each experiment stained and sorted samples in pairs, pairing one healthy donor with one patient. The entire amount of isolated RNA was reverse transcribed using the High Capacity cDNA Reverse Transcription Kit, so the sequenced TCRB transcripts were expressed ones. Deep immunoSEQ sequencing was performed on naive, central memory and regulatory T cell samples, with an average of roughly 3.3 million total reads per sample. Sorted cells were lysed in RLT buffer, and RNA was extracted using DNase-treated RNeasy Micro or Mini kits according to cell number. To prevent cross-contamination, every cell subset was processed on its own, while patient and healthy donor samples were processed together. TCRB sequences were amplified from cDNA with the immunoSEQ multiplex PCR, producing 87-bp fragments spanning the CDR3 region. The amplicons were sequenced using the Illumina HiSeq platform. The paper's processing steps were these. PCR bias was computationally corrected using synthetic template baselines, reads within Hamming distance 2 were collapsed, and singletons that could not be merged were discarded. Reads were aligned against IMGT to assign V, D and J genes, CDR3 length and insertions or deletions at six rearrangement sites. Within each subset, clonotype counts were normalized to the number of sorted cells before true diversity and Gini coefficients were calculated with the tcR R package. The overlap coefficient, calculated on TCRB nucleotide sequences, was used to measure repertoire sharing. As a proxy for the pre-selection repertoire, out-of-frame TCRB sequences from naive cells were analyzed. TCRdb mirrors the immuneACCESS table, restricted to in-frame sequences. Some clones are absent from its copies; in checked studies, under half trace to an unresolved V gene, and the reason for the others is unknown. The DNA was the basis for D and trimming; V, J and clone size are from that table. The sample table lists about 150,000 clones, 10% of them with a count of one. 1.3% of the sample goes to the ten largest clones.

The record originates from a study of beta chain features in type 1 diabetes (dated by TCRdb to 2016 to 2019). About the full investigation: Mean age, gender distribution, total cell number and subset yield were not different between patients and healthy donors. Regulatory and stem cell-like memory subsets were obtained from only 8 patients and about eight healthy donors, while naive and central memory subsets were obtained from all 30 or so donors. A total of 107,917,701 sorted cells were examined across all samples, and a strong correlation was observed between cell number per subset and RNA yield. In the study, recently diagnosed type 1 diabetes patients and matched healthy donors were compared on the TCRB repertoires of their sorted circulating CD4+ T cell subsets. Points the paper makes about the study in general: Sequencing cDNA rather than genomic DNA could over-represent highly expressing activated cells, although activation and CD3 levels did not differ between groups. Naive, central memory and regulatory TCRB repertoires appeared to be more similar among patients than among healthy donors. In all four CD4+ subsets, TCRB CDR3 length was moderately but significantly shorter in type 1 diabetes patients. Because the HLA sub-analyses included only small numbers of individuals, any influence of HLA type on TCRB rearrangement was left unresolved. At VDJ recombination sites, type 1 diabetes patients had fewer insertions and more deleted nucleotides, which implies abnormalities in thymic rearrangement. Shorter templates might be favored by PCR, yet because patient and control samples were amplified and corrected together, any such skew would affect both groups equally.

The specimen was naive CD4+ T cells from blood. The cell subset or site tag for this specimen amounts to: true naive CD4+ T cells. The sequence was obtained from a man aged 18 to 30 in good health.

At the DNA level, the sequence is TGTGCCAGCAGTATAGCAGGGGGAGATACGCAGTATTTT. This translates into CASSIAGGDTQYF. The chain is encoded by TRBV7-9 joined to TRBJ2-3; TRBD1 agrees with 7 junctional bases. Trimming takes 6 bases off V and 5 bases off J; junction bases not matched to a gene: 5. Reading the germline V gene (reference sequence) gives CDR1 SEHNR and CDR2 FQNEAQ. CDR3 length: 13 amino acids, cysteine to phenylalanine. The retained sequence is limited to the CDR3, 39 bases, with the frame set at the first base.